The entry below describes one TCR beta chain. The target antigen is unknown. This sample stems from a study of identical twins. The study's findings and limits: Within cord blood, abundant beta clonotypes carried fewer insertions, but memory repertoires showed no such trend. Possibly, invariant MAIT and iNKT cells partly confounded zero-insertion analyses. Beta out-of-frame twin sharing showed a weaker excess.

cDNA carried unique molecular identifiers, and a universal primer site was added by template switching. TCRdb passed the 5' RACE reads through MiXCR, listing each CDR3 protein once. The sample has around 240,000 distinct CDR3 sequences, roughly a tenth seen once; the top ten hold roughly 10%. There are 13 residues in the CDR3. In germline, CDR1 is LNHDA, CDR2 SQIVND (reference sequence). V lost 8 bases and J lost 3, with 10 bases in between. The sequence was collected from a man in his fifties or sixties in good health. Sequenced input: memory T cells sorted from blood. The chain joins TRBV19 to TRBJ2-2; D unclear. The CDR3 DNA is TGTGCCAGTCGTAAGGCCGACACCGGGGAGCTGTTTTTT. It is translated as CASRKADTGELFF.